This T cell receptor (beta chain) was retrieved from a study of OX40 agonist ivuxolimab in advanced cancers. Study-wide points: The investigators did not determine what antigen specificity the expanded peripheral T cells had.

V lost 5 bases and J 8 bases, leaving 16 bases between the germline ends. This CDR3 has 14 amino acids. From germline, CDR1 is MNHEY and CDR2 SVGAGI. TCRdb's table, derived via immunoSEQ multiplex PCR, lists solely in-frame clones and lacks some. The sample contains 75,000 to 100,000 clones, roughly nine tenths of which appear only once. As concerns this clone: Its cognate antigen is unknown.

This TCR was recovered from an adult with an advanced solid tumor such as melanoma, head and neck, liver or kidney cancer. The chain uses TRBV6-5 and TRBJ1-5; D may be TRBD1 (5 bases). The starting material was CD4+ or CD8+ T cells sorted from blood, obtained in a trial of the OX40 agonist ivuxolimab. The CDR3 reads CASSPGTTTKPQHF. As DNA, the CDR3 is TGTGCCAGCAGTCCCGGGACCACGACGAAGCCCCAGCATTTT.